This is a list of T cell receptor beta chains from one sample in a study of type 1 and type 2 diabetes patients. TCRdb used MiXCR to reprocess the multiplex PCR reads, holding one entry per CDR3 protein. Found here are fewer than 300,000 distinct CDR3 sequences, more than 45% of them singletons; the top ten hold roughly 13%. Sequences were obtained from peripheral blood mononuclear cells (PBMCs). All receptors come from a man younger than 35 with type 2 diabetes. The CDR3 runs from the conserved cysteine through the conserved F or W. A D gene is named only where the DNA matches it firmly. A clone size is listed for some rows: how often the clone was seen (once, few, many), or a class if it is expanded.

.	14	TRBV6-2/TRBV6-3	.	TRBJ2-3	CASSYWGAADTQYF	TGTGCCAGCAGTTACTGGGGGGCAGCCGATACGCAGTATTTT
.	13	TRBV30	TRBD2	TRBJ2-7	CAWMGGRASEQYF	TGTGCCTGGATGGGGGGGAGGGCCTCCGAGCAGTACTTC
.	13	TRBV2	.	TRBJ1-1	CASSPASRGLAFF	TGTGCCAGCAGCCCAGCCTCGAGAGGGCTGGCTTTCTTT
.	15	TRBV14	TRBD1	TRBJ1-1	CASSQTGALNTEAFF	TGTGCCAGCAGCCAAACAGGGGCTCTGAACACTGAAGCTTTCTTT
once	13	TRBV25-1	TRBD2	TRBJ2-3	CASSERLAGAPYF	TGCGCCAGCAGTGAAAGACTAGCGGGGGCCCCGTATTTT
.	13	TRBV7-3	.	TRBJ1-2	CASSPHPNYGYTF	TGTGCCAGCAGCCCCCATCCGAACTATGGCTACACCTTC
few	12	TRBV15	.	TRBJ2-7	CATRHEGAEQYF	TGTGCCACCCGACATGAGGGCGCGGAGCAGTACTTC
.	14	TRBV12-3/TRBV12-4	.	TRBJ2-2	CASNGGTNTGELFF	TGTGCCAGCAATGGAGGAACGAACACCGGGGAGCTGTTTTTT
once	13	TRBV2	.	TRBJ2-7	CASSFPSTYEQYF	TGTGCCAGCAGCTTCCCTTCCACTTACGAGCAGTACTTC
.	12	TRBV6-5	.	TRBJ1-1	CASRSTNTEAFF	TGTGCCAGCAGGTCTACAAACACTGAAGCTTTCTTT
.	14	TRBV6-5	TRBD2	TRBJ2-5	CASRRGGALETQYF	TGTGCCAGCAGGCGGGGAGGGGCCCTGGAGACCCAGTACTTC
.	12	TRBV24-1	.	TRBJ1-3	CATSDFGNTIYF	TGTGCCACCAGTGATTTTGGAAACACCATATATTTT
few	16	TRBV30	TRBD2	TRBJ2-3	CAWRGMAEGGRDTQYF	TGTGCCTGGAGGGGGATGGCCGAGGGCGGGAGAGATACGCAGTATTTT
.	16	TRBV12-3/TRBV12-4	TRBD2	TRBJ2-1	CASSLLGLADYNEQFF	TGTGCCAGCAGTTTACTAGGACTAGCGGATTACAATGAGCAGTTCTTC
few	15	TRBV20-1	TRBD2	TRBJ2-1	CSARDLGGRNNEQFF	TGCAGTGCTAGAGATCTCGGCGGGAGGAACAATGAGCAGTTCTTC
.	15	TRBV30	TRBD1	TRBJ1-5	CAWSRGQGLNQPQHF	TGTGCCTGGAGTCGGGGACAGGGACTAAATCAGCCCCAGCATTTT
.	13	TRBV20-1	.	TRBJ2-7	CSARDDTHYEQYF	TGCAGTGCTAGAGATGACACCCACTACGAGCAGTACTTC
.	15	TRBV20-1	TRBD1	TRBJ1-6	CSARFRTGEDSPLHF	TGCAGTGCTAGATTCCGGACAGGGGAAGATTCACCCCTCCACTTT
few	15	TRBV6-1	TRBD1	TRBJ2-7	CASSESGTGSYEQYF	TGTGCCAGCAGTGAATCCGGGACAGGGAGTTACGAGCAGTACTTC
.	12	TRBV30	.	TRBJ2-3	CAWRQGGAAQYF	TGTGCCTGGAGACAAGGGGGTGCGGCGCAGTATTTT
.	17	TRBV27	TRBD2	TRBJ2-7	CASSPGLAASPSYEQYF	TGTGCCAGCAGCCCGGGACTAGCGGCTTCTCCATCCTACGAGCAGTACTTC
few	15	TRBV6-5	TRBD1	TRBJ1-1	CASSYAGTGNTEAFF	TGTGCCAGCAGTTACGCCGGGACAGGGAACACTGAAGCTTTCTTT
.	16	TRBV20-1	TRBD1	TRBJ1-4	CSARALMTGDGEKLFF	TGCAGTGCTAGAGCTTTAATGACAGGGGATGGTGAAAAACTGTTTTTT
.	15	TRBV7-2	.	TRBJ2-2	CASSFGVLSTGELFF	TGTGCCAGCAGCTTTGGAGTCCTAAGCACCGGGGAGCTGTTTTTT
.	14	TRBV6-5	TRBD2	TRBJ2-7	CASSTTSGSHEQYF	TGTGCCAGCAGTACGACTAGCGGGAGCCACGAGCAGTACTTC
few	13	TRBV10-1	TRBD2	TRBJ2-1	CASQKAGENEQFF	TGCGCCAGTCAGAAAGCGGGGGAAAATGAGCAGTTCTTC
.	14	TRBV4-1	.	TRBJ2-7	CASSPEGNPYEQYF	TGCGCCAGCAGCCCAGAGGGGAACCCCTACGAGCAGTACTTC
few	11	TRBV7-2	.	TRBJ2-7	CASSILGEQYF	TGTGCCAGCAGCATACTCGGGGAGCAGTACTTC
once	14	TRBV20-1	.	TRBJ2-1	CSVPQSSSYNEQFF	TGCAGTGTTCCGCAGTCGAGCTCCTACAATGAGCAGTTCTTC
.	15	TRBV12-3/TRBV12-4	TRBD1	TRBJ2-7	CASSSGQAGTYEQYF	TGTGCCAGCAGTTCGGGACAGGCGGGAACCTACGAGCAGTACTTC
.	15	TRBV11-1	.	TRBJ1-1	CASSYYTGRNTEAFF	TGTGCCAGCAGTTACTATACGGGACGTAACACTGAAGCTTTCTTT